The 2 T cell receptor beta chains below come from one sample, sequenced in a study of blood T cell repertoires in COVID-19. Profiled with immunoSEQ multiplex PCR; TCRdb holds only in-frame clones, not every one. The data contain about 230,000 clones, less than 85% of them seen just once; the ten biggest clones take up 1.8%. The sequencing input was PBMCs or T cells enriched from blood (not recorded which). The receptors come from a man aged 55 to 70 who had recovered from COVID-19.

The V call is TRBV25-1, the J call TRBJ1-5; 9 bases map to TRBD1. The CDR3 loop spans 13 amino acids. From germline, CDR1 is MGHDK and CDR2 SYGVNS. V shed 6 bases and J 4 bases; nucleotides not matched to a gene: 1. The CDR3 nucleotides read TGTGCCAGCAGGGGACAGGGAAATCAGCCCCAGCATTTT. It codes for CASRGQGNQPQHF.

In its sample, this clone was seen a few times. At the DNA level, this CDR3 is encoded by other sequences in the same sample as well. The chain carries TRBV5-1 and TRBJ1-1; D is unresolved. V was cut by 3 bases and J by 0 bases, with 15 bases left in between. The CDR3 runs 16 residues. Germline V lookup: CDR1 SGHRS, CDR2 YFSETQ. CDR3 loop: CASSSRAGRMNTEAFF. For the CDR3, the DNA is TGCGCCAGCAGCTCGAGGGCAGGTCGGATGAACACTGAAGCTTTCTTT.